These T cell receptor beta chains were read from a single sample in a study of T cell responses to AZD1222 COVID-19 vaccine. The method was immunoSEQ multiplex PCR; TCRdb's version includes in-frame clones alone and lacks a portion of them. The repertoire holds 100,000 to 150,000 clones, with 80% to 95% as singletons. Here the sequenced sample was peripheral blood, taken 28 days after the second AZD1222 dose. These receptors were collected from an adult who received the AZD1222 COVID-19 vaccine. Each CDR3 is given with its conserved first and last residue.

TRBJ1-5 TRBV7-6 CASSDTGRNQPQHF
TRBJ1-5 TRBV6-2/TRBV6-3 CASSYIGGSNQPQHF
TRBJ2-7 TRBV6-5 CASMTGRSSYEQYF
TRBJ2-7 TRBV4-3 CASSQDLLGQRQYF
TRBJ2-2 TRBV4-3 CASSQSSRGGGRSRGELFF
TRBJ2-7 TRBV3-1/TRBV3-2 CASSQVAGYEQYF
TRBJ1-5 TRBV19 CASSGGSRTGGPYSNQPQHF
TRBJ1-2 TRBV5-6 CASSRGQGANGYTF
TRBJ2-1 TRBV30 CAWTRGPSGRALNEQFF
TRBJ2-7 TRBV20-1 CSGGAWYEQYF
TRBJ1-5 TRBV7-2 CASSLEGAGVQPQHF
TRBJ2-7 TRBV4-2 CASSHRTGGHEQYF
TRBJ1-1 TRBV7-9 CASSLLNTGGTEAFF
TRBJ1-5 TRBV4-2 CASSQFTDQPQHF
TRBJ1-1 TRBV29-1 CSAQGQNTEAFF
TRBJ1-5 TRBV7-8 CASSLVGGGPNQPQHF
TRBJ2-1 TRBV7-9 CASSFSVPSYNEQFF
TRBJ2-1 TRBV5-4 CASSQGLIGEYNEQFF
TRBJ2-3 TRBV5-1 CASSPGDTQYF
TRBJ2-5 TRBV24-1 CATLTGTGGLWETQYF
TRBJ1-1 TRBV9 CASSVERGIPNTEAFF
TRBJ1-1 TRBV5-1 CASSLQVAQRGGGEAFF
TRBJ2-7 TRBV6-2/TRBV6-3 CASSRGYEQYF